The clone carrying this T cell receptor beta chain was counted a single time. Its antigen is currently unknown. These data belong to a study of regulatory T cells in long-lasting Graves disease. Study-level results: Peripheral blood was the sole material, not thyroid tissue. A greater number of public clonotypes (approximately 2,500) was shared by persistent patients than by new patients (around 960).

The V and J ends lost 6 bases and 4 bases respectively, with 18 bases between them. The germline V gene has CDR1 MDHEN and CDR2 SYDVKM. CDR3 length: 15 amino acids. To make TCR beta libraries, researchers used iRepertoire HTBI primers and Arm-PCR of CDR3 regions. TCRdb ran MiXCR on the multiplex PCR reads and lists one entry per CDR3 protein. The top ten clones hold approximately 15% of a sample with 240,000 or so distinct CDR3 sequences, 20% to 25% of them seen once. Time point indicated: newly diagnosed GD, antithyroid drugs for less than 3 months. Extracted PBMC RNA gave rise to the TCR library. The chain uses TRBV28 and TRBJ1-2; D unclear. The sample in question was peripheral blood mononuclear cells (PBMCs), obtained at new diagnosis, from a patient treated with antithyroid drugs. The clonotype comes from a female donor with Graves disease. The CDR3 reads CASSYGLEVGYGYTF. CDR3 nucleotides: TGTGCCAGCAGCTACGGTTTGGAGGTCGGCTATGGCTACACCTTC.